This T cell receptor beta chain was sequenced in a study of blood T cell repertoires in COVID-19. Trimming cost V 6 bases and J 6 bases, with 20 bases left between them. The germline V gene encodes CDR1 SEHNR and CDR2 FQNEAQ (reference sequence). This CDR3 region has 15 residues. Sequenced by immunoSEQ multiplex PCR; TCRdb stores in-frame clones only, minus some. The sample consists of 250,000 or so clones, around nine tenths of them appearing once. The material sequenced was PBMCs or T cells enriched from blood (not recorded which). The sequence was collected from a woman aged 40 to 50 who had been exposed to COVID-19. The chain recombines TRBV7-9 with TRBJ2-5, with no clear D. CDR3 DNA sequence: TGTGCCAGCAGGCCAGACGGTGCAGGCAGGCAGACCCAGTACTTC. Translated, it gives CASRPDGAGRQTQYF.